This TCR beta chain was obtained from a study of blood T cell repertoires in COVID-19. The overall study: Donors in the United States, Italy and Spain gave samples during acute or convalescent COVID-19.

CDR1 and CDR2 (germline): SGHRS, YFSETQ. The CDR3 is made up of 14 amino acids. The V gene end was trimmed by 5 bases and the J gene end by 2 bases; junction bases not matched to a gene: 6. TCRdb keeps only in-frame clones here, not all; method: immunoSEQ multiplex PCR. The sample includes around 250,000 clones, approximately 89% of them seen just once. The J gene is TRBJ2-7, the V gene TRBV5-1, with 8 bases aligning to TRBD1. The sample comprised peripheral blood. The receptor's source is a woman aged 65 to 85 with COVID-19, enrolled during active disease. CDR3 sequence: CASRAGTGAYEQYF. CDR3 bases: TGCGCCAGCAGAGCCGGGACAGGAGCCTACGAGCAGTACTTC.